One sample yielded the 28 T cell receptor beta chains listed below, sequenced in a study of T cell changes during pregnancy in multiple sclerosis. Here immunoSEQ multiplex PCR was the method, and the copy in TCRdb shows in-frame clones only, minus some. The sample holds roughly 60,000 clones, approximately 96% seen once. The sample in question was CD8+ T cells from peripheral blood mononuclear cells, obtained after pregnancy. These receptors were obtained from a female donor with multiple sclerosis, enrolled in a pregnancy study.

J is TRBJ1-1 and V is TRBV7-6, with 8 bases that match TRBD1. Trimming took 5 bases from V and 0 from J; bases not matched to a gene: 8. Germline V gene lookup returns CDR1 SGHVS and CDR2 FNYEAQ. The CDR3 is made up of 16 amino acids. The CDR3 here is CASSPRTGPLNTEAFF. DNA of the CDR3: TGTGCCAGCAGCCCCCGGACAGGGCCTTTGAACACTGAAGCTTTCTTT. Variable domain in full (rest from reference TRBV7-6 and TRBJ1-1): GAGVSQSPRYKVTKRGQDVALRCDPISGHVSLYWYRQALGQGPEFLTYFNYEAQQDKSGLPNDRFSAERPEGSISTLTIQRTEQRDSAMYRCASSPRTGPLNTEAFFGQGTRLTVV.

This clone has a single count. The rearrangement uses TRBV7-9 and TRBJ2-3; TRBD1 is a possible D gene (5 bases). V gave up 5 bases and J gave up 0 bases, with 15 bases separating them. There are 16 residues in the CDR3. The germline V gene encodes CDR1 SEHNR and CDR2 FQNEAQ (reference sequence). Here the CDR3 DNA reads TGTGCCAGCAGCCCCCGAAGGGGCCCTAGCACAGATACGCAGTATTTT. Protein: CASSPRRGPSTDTQYF.

V usage is TRBV7-9 and J usage is TRBJ2-1; possibly TRBD1 for D (6 bases). This CDR3 is 17 amino acids long. The germline V gene has CDR1 SEHNR and CDR2 FQNEAQ (reference sequence). The V and J ends lost 1 base and 3 bases respectively, with 16 bases between them. The CDR3 DNA sequence: TGTGCCAGCAGCTTAGATGGACAGACCGATATCTACAATGAGCAGTTCTTC. This translates into CASSLDGQTDIYNEQFF.

This clone was detected only a few times. This sequence joins TRBV30 and TRBJ1-1; 8 bases line up with TRBD1. This CDR3 spans 14 amino acids. Looked up from germline, CDR1 is GTSNPN and CDR2 is SVGIG (reference sequence). The junction had 7 bases not matched to a gene; V was cut back by 0 bases and J by 7 bases. CDR3 protein: CAWSVGAGGIEAFF. The CDR3 nucleotides read TGTGCCTGGAGTGTCGGAGCAGGGGGCATTGAAGCTTTCTTT.

The gene calls are TRBV2 and TRBJ2-3; 14 bases are shared with TRBD2. Germline V gives CDR1 SNHLY, CDR2 FYNNEI. The CDR3 contains 19 residues. V shed 4 bases and J 3 bases; nucleotides not matched to a gene: 12. CDR3 coding DNA: TGTGCCAGCAGTGTATTCCCGGGACTAGCGGGAGAAGGTACAGATACGCAGTATTTT. This encodes CASSVFPGLAGEGTDTQYF. The full variable domain, in which reference TRBV2 and TRBJ2-3 provide the parts outside the CDR3, is EPEVTQTPSHQVTQMGQEVILRCVPISNHLYFYWYRQILGQKVEFLVSFYNNEISEKSEIFDDQFSVERPDGSNFTLKIRSTKLEDSAMYFCASSVFPGLAGEGTDTQYFGPGTRLTVL.

The chain recombines TRBV10-3 with TRBJ2-5; TRBD1 aligns across 8 bases. Germline CDR1 ENHRY, CDR2 SYGVKD. This CDR3 comprises 14 residues. V lost 2 bases to trimming and J lost 5 bases; unmatched junction nucleotides: 4. CDR3 nucleotides: TGTGCCATCAGTGAGGCAGGGGGCACGGAGACCCAGTACTTC. Translation gives CAISEAGGTETQYF.

DNA for the CDR3: TGTGCCAGTAGTCACCTACAGGGGTACCAAGAGACCCAGTACTTC. Its translation is CASSHLQGYQETQYF. This rearrangement joins TRBV19 to TRBJ2-5, with 7 bases matching TRBD1. The CDR3 length is 15 residues. With V trimmed by 5 bases and J by 0 bases, 6 bases remained unmatched. CDR1 and CDR2 (germline): LNHDA, SQIVND (reference sequence).

The chain is built from TRBV28 and TRBJ2-3; 10 bases align to TRBD2. The CDR3 extends over 15 amino acids. The germline CDR1 and CDR2 sequences are MDHEN and SYDVKM. The junction had 7 bases not matched to a gene; V was cut back by 3 bases and J by 7 bases. DNA of the CDR3: TGTGCCAGCAGTTTGGCCCTAGCGGGAGCTTATACGCAGTATTTT. Translation gives CASSLALAGAYTQYF.

Concerning this clone itself: The sample has other DNA sequences that encode this CDR3 too. V usage is TRBV29-1 and J usage is TRBJ2-7; 9 bases match TRBD2. Germline CDR1 is SQVTM and CDR2 is ANQGSEA. The CDR3 has 14 amino acids. After removal of 1 base from V and 1 base from J, the junction contained 2 bases not matched to a gene. The CDR3 DNA sequence: TGCAGCGTTGAAGGAGCGGGAGGATCCTACGAGCAGTACTTC. Its protein is CSVEGAGGSYEQYF.

This chain connects TRBV7-2 to TRBJ1-4, with D maybe TRBD1 (5 bases). Per the germline V gene, CDR1 is SGHTA and CDR2 is FQGNSA. The CDR3 sequence is 18 residues long. Deletions cut 1 base from V and 4 bases from J, with 19 bases between. CDR3 loop: CASSLGAQVSPYNEKLFF. CDR3 coding DNA: TGTGCCAGCAGCTTAGGGGCACAGGTCAGCCCTTATAATGAAAAACTGTTTTTT.

This chain uses TRBV27 with TRBJ2-3; 9 bases are a match to TRBD1. The trim removed 5 bases at V and 2 bases at J, leaving 11 bases unmatched. Germline V gene lookup returns CDR1 MNHEY and CDR2 SMNVEV (reference sequence). This CDR3 is built from 17 residues. The CDR3 coding sequence is TGTGCCAGCAGTGAGATAACCGGGACAGGGCCCACAGATACGCAGTATTTT. Translation: CASSEITGTGPTDTQYF.

V gene TRBV27 combines with J gene TRBJ2-7; TRBD2 matches at 7 bases. V gave up 5 bases and J gave up 0 bases; unmatched junction bases: 4. Per germline, CDR1 MNHEY and CDR2 SMNVEV (reference sequence). This CDR3 has 14 residues. CDR3 amino acids: CASSRLADSYEQYF. CDR3 DNA: TGTGCCAGCAGTCGCCTAGCGGACTCCTACGAGCAGTACTTC.

The V gene is TRBV13, the J gene TRBJ2-1, with 9 bases aligning to TRBD1. Looked up from germline, CDR1 is PRHDT and CDR2 is FYEKMQ (reference sequence). The V gene end was trimmed by 6 bases and the J gene end by 7 bases; junction bases not matched to a gene: 7. The CDR3 loop spans 14 amino acids. The CDR3 here is CASSDGTGWNEQFF. CDR3 nucleotides: TGTGCCAGCAGTGATGGGACAGGGTGGAATGAGCAGTTCTTC.

The chain uses TRBV5-1 and TRBJ2-7; 7 bases map to TRBD2. The CDR3 extends over 15 amino acids. The germline CDR1 and CDR2 sequences are SGHRS and YFSETQ. The V segment lost 1 base and the J segment 1 base; nucleotides outside the gene matches: 5. The CDR3 nucleotides are TGCGCCAGCAGCTTGATCCAGGGAGGGTCCTACGAGCAGTACTTC. It yields the protein CASSLIQGGSYEQYF. The full variable domain, in which reference TRBV5-1 and TRBJ2-7 provide the parts outside the CDR3, is KAGVTQTPRYLIKTRGQQVTLSCSPISGHRSVSWYQQTPGQGLQFLFEYFSETQRNKGNFPGRFSGRQFSNSRSEMNVSTLELGDSALYLCASSLIQGGSYEQYFGPGTRLTVT.

This clone appeared once. The chain carries TRBV5-6 and TRBJ2-5, with 9 positions matching TRBD1. Trimming removed 7 bases from V and 5 bases from J; junction bases left unmatched: 9. Germline V gene data show CDR1 as SGHDT and CDR2 as YYEEEE. The CDR3 is 14 residues long. Here the CDR3 DNA reads TGTGCCAGCCGGAGGGGACAGGGAGGGGAGACCCAGTACTTC. The encoded protein is CASRRGQGGETQYF.

This chain connects TRBV5-5 to TRBJ2-3; possibly TRBD2 for D (6 bases). CDR1 is SGHKS, CDR2 YYEKEE, per germline (reference sequence). The CDR3 is 16 residues long. Trimming removed 5 bases at V and 2 bases at J, with 18 bases between. For the CDR3, the DNA is TGTGCCAGCAGGTTGTGGCGGGACTTCTCCACAGATACGCAGTATTTT. Protein: CASRLWRDFSTDTQYF. Looking up the rest from reference TRBV5-5 and TRBJ2-3 gives the full variable domain: DAGVTQSPTHLIKTRGQQVTLRCSPISGHKSVSWYQQVLGQGPQFIFQYYEKEERGRGNFPDRFSARQFPNYSSELNVNALLLGDSALYLCASRLWRDFSTDTQYFGPGTRLTVL.

V and J are TRBV5-6 and TRBJ1-1, with D possibly being TRBD1 (6 bases). This CDR3 is 13 amino acids long. V was pared by 0 bases and J by 4 bases, with 7 bases between. CDR1 is SGHDT, CDR2 YYEEEE, per germline. The CDR3, as DNA: TGTGCCAGCAGCTTGGGAGGGGGCACTGAAGCTTTCTTT. This sequence encodes CASSLGGGTEAFF.

J is TRBJ2-7 and V is TRBV7-6; perhaps TRBD2 as D (6 bases). Trimming pared 1 base from V and 0 bases from J, leaving 13 bases between. Germline assignment: CDR1 SGHVS and CDR2 FNYEAQ. The CDR3 extends over 16 amino acids. In DNA, the CDR3 is TGTGCCAGCAGCTTAGAAGGGCGGGATAGCTCCTACGAGCAGTACTTC. Translated: CASSLEGRDSSYEQYF.

The chain joins TRBV28 to TRBJ2-1; 7 nucleotides match TRBD1. Germline-derived CDR1 and CDR2 are MDHEN and SYDVKM. This CDR3 contains 14 residues. Trimming cost V 3 bases and J 3 bases; bases outside gene matches: 2. CDR3 in amino acids: CASSFGTVYNEQFF. The DNA for the CDR3 is TGTGCCAGCAGTTTCGGGACAGTCTACAATGAGCAGTTCTTC.

This rearrangement joins TRBV10-3 to TRBJ2-7, with D possibly being TRBD1 (5 bases). The germline gives CDR1 ENHRY, CDR2 SYGVKD. Trimming pared 6 bases from V and 2 bases from J, leaving 11 bases between. The CDR3 has 13 residues. CDR3 nucleotides: TGTGCCATCAGGGCCACAGGTACCTACGAGCAGTACTTC. Protein sequence: CAIRATGTYEQYF.

CDR3 residues: CASSPLERGTKGQYF. As DNA, the CDR3 is TGTGCCAGCTCACCCCTCGAGCGAGGGACTAAGGGGCAGTACTTC. V is TRBV18 and J is TRBJ2-7, with TRBD2 matching over 7 bases. The J segment lost 9 bases and the V segment lost 3 bases, leaving 14 bases of the junction unmatched. CDR3 length equals 15 residues. The V gene's germline CDR1 is KGHSH and CDR2 LQKENI.

J is TRBJ2-7 and V is TRBV28, with D maybe TRBD1 (6 bases). CDR1 is MDHEN and CDR2 is SYDVKM in the germline V gene. The length of the CDR3 is 13 residues. Between the trimmed V and J ends, which lost 5 bases and 2 bases, there was a span of 10 bases. This CDR3 is CASSRQATYEQYF. CDR3 sequence (DNA): TGTGCCAGCAGTCGACAGGCCACCTACGAGCAGTACTTC.

The chain uses TRBV11-2 and TRBJ1-2; D unresolved. V lost 1 base, J lost 1 base, and 13 bases lay in between. The CDR3 is made up of 16 amino acids. Germline loops: CDR1 SGHAT, CDR2 FQNNGV. DNA of the CDR3: TGTGCCAGCAGCTTAGGGGAGATGTGGTTTAACTATGGCTACACCTTC. This gives the protein CASSLGEMWFNYGYTF.

The rearrangement joins TRBV7-9 to TRBJ1-4; 7 bases align to TRBD1. Trimming took 5 bases from V and 7 from J; bases not matched to a gene: 7. CDR3 length: 14 residues. CDR1 is SEHNR, CDR2 FQNEAQ, per germline (reference sequence). CDR3: CASSPPGGSEKLFF. In nucleotides, the CDR3 is TGTGCCAGCAGCCCCCCAGGGGGGAGTGAAAAACTGTTTTTT.

This chain joins TRBV2 and TRBJ2-5; D might be TRBD2 (7 bases). Germline V gene lookup returns CDR1 SNHLY and CDR2 FYNNEI. With 8 bases removed from V and 4 bases from J, the gap between germline ends came to 14 bases. CDR3 length equals 13 residues. CDR3 sequence: CASPLGGRETQYF. The CDR3 DNA follows: TGTGCCAGCCCTTTGGGGGGGCGAGAGACCCAGTACTTC.

The chain has TRBV6-4 and TRBJ2-1, with 8 nucleotides matching TRBD2. Looked up from germline, CDR1 is MRHNA and CDR2 is SNTAGT. There are 15 residues in the CDR3. V lost 2 bases to trimming and J lost 7 bases; unmatched junction nucleotides: 7. CDR3 in amino acids: CASSDEAGARNEQFF. In DNA, the CDR3 is TGTGCCAGCAGTGACGAAGCGGGAGCTCGGAATGAGCAGTTCTTC.

V usage is TRBV2 and J usage is TRBJ2-3; the match to TRBD2 covers 13 bases. The CDR3 is made up of 15 amino acids. Germline CDR1 is SNHLY and CDR2 is FYNNEI. The V gene end was trimmed by 8 bases and the J gene end by 2 bases; junction bases not matched to a gene: 4. The CDR3 nucleotides read TGTGCCAGCCCCGGACTAGCGGGAGCCACAGATACGCAGTATTTT. Residues: CASPGLAGATDTQYF.

The CDR3 is CASSPSASSGNTIYF. The CDR3 nucleotides read TGTGCCAGCAGTCCAAGTGCGAGCTCTGGAAACACCATATATTTT. V is TRBV27 and J is TRBJ1-3; D uncertain. The germline V gene has CDR1 MNHEY and CDR2 SMNVEV (reference sequence). Trimming left V 5 bases short and J 0 bases short, with 11 bases between. This CDR3 region has 15 residues.